This T cell receptor beta chain was sequenced during a study of T cell changes during pregnancy in multiple sclerosis. With 10 bases clipped from V and 1 base from J, the junction kept 13 bases outside the gene matches. The V gene's germline CDR1 is ENHRY and CDR2 SYGVKD. This CDR3 contains 16 residues. Assay: immunoSEQ multiplex PCR; the TCRdb copy retains only in-frame clones and omits some. The sample gives approximately 130,000 clones, about 95% of which show up once; 0.4% to 0.5% is in the top ten. This clone was found once. The rearrangement links TRBV10-3 to TRBJ1-1; TRBD1 aligns across 9 bases. This material consisted of peripheral blood, taken after pregnancy. This TCR was sampled from a female donor with multiple sclerosis, enrolled in a pregnancy study. Here the CDR3 reads CATGGDRVWENTEAFF. For the CDR3, the DNA is TGTGCCACCGGGGGGGACAGGGTTTGGGAGAACACTGAAGCTTTCTTT.